The clone carrying this T cell receptor (beta chain) was seen only a few times. Trimming took off 7 bases at V and 0 bases at J, with 12 bases between the two ends. The CDR3 has 14 residues. CDR1 and CDR2 (germline): LNHDA, SQIVND (reference sequence). This sample was taken from a study of blood T cell repertoires in COVID-19. Across the study: Sites in the United States, Italy and Spain provided acute and convalescent COVID-19 samples. The cDNA or gDNA used as material had been derived from T cells, B-cell-depleted T cells, or PBMCs.

Study processing details: Amplified reference gene primers provided the basis for estimating nucleated cell counts. Here immunoSEQ multiplex PCR was the method, and the copy in TCRdb shows in-frame clones only, minus some. V and J calls and clone size are copied from that table; D and trimming were computed from the DNA. The sample lists roughly 240,000 clones; roughly four fifths were seen once. The sequence derives from a woman in her 70s with acute or convalescent COVID-19. The source material was peripheral blood. The chain recombines TRBV19 with TRBJ1-1; D remains unclear. CDR3 protein: CASILDRVNTEAFF. CDR3 in DNA: TGTGCCAGTATCCTCGATAGAGTGAACACTGAAGCTTTCTTT.